There are many counts of the clone carrying this T cell receptor (beta chain). As yet, its antigen is unknown. The data derive from a study of regulatory T cells in long-lasting Graves disease. Study-wide points: For persistent Graves' patients, TCR diversity was lower than for newly diagnosed ones.

Time point given: newly diagnosed GD, antithyroid drugs for less than 3 months. Researchers made the TCR library from RNA that was extracted from PBMCs. Patients hailed from an endocrinology department in Xi'an, China. Trimming pared 7 bases from V and 3 bases from J, leaving 15 bases between. CDR1 SNHLY and CDR2 FYNNEI come from the germline V gene. This CDR3 contains 15 residues. Sequencing libraries for TCR beta were prepared with iRepertoire HTBI primers and Arm-PCR of CDR3 regions. TCRdb ran MiXCR on the multiplex PCR reads and lists one entry per CDR3 protein. The profile covers 500,000 or so distinct CDR3 sequences, with about 16% appearing a single time and roughly 25% taken by the ten largest. This sample was also put to use in a study of T cells in Graves' hyperthyroidism and ophthalmopathy. That paper notes: In patients aged 18 to 65, hyperthyroidism was newly diagnosed, with duration under 2 months. Used for diagnoses were clinical symptoms, serum thyroxine and TRAb, thyroid ultrasound and orbital computed tomography.

The receptor was isolated from a woman aged 35-60 years with Graves disease. The rearrangement uses TRBV2 and TRBJ2-2, with TRBD1 as a possible D gene (6 bases). The sequenced sample was peripheral blood mononuclear cells (PBMCs), obtained at new diagnosis, from a patient treated with antithyroid drugs. This chain's CDR3 is CASTKDSRDTGELFF. CDR3 DNA: TGTGCCAGCACTAAGGACAGCAGGGACACCGGGGAGCTGTTTTTT.